These T cell receptor beta chains were read from a single sample in a study of cytotoxic CD8 clonotypes in ibrutinib-treated CLL. The protocol was immunoSEQ multiplex PCR, while the TCRdb copy is restricted to in-frame clones and leaves out a portion. The table lists tens of thousands of clones, roughly 50% of them singletons. This sample comprised PBMCs, obtained before ibrutinib treatment. The receptors derive from a human donor with chronic lymphocytic leukemia. CDR3s include the opening cysteine and the closing phenylalanine or tryptophan. Fields, in order: J gene, V gene, D gene, clone size, CDR3 protein, CDR3 DNA. A D gene is named only where the DNA matches it firmly. Clone sizes are given selectively: once, few, many, or a class where the clone is expanded.

j_gene: TRBJ1-6; v_gene: TRBV6-1; d_gene: .; abundance: few; CDR3aa: CASSRDNFNSPLHF; CDR3nt: TGTGCCAGCAGCCGGGACAACTTTAATTCACCCCTCCACTTT
j_gene: TRBJ2-7; v_gene: TRBV6-6; d_gene: .; abundance: .; CDR3aa: CATLGPRTEQYF; CDR3nt: TGTGCCACTCTCGGTCCGCGAACTGAGCAGTACTTC
j_gene: TRBJ2-5; v_gene: TRBV4-1; d_gene: TRBD1; abundance: once; CDR3aa: CASSQEPRQGQGETQYF; CDR3nt: TGCGCCAGCAGCCAAGAACCCCGTCAGGGACAGGGAGAGACCCAGTACTTC
j_gene: TRBJ1-2; v_gene: TRBV7-2; d_gene: .; abundance: .; CDR3aa: CASSLGRSLAYGYTF; CDR3nt: TGTGCCAGCAGCTTGGGACGGAGTTTGGCCTATGGCTACACCTTC
j_gene: TRBJ1-1; v_gene: TRBV7-2; d_gene: .; abundance: few; CDR3aa: CASSYTRQDNTEAFF; CDR3nt: TGTGCCAGCAGCTACACTAGACAAGATAACACTGAAGCTTTCTTT
j_gene: TRBJ2-1; v_gene: TRBV27; d_gene: .; abundance: .; CDR3aa: CASSLGGNEQFF; CDR3nt: TGTGCCAGCAGTTTAGGAGGGAATGAGCAGTTCTTC
j_gene: TRBJ1-2; v_gene: TRBV7-3; d_gene: TRBD1; abundance: .; CDR3aa: CASSTNRGLDGYTF; CDR3nt: TGTGCCAGCAGCACAAACAGGGGTCTCGATGGCTACACCTTC
j_gene: TRBJ2-5; v_gene: TRBV6-5; d_gene: .; abundance: .; CDR3aa: CASSYRPEPETQYF; CDR3nt: TGTGCCAGCAGTTACCGTCCGGAGCCTGAGACCCAGTACTTC
j_gene: TRBJ1-5; v_gene: TRBV7-9; d_gene: .; abundance: .; CDR3aa: CASSRTDSNQPQHF; CDR3nt: TGTGCCAGCAGCCGGACAGACTCCAATCAGCCCCAGCATTTT
j_gene: TRBJ1-1; v_gene: TRBV11-2; d_gene: .; abundance: few; CDR3aa: CASSLDRSTEAFF; CDR3nt: TGTGCCAGCAGCTTAGATCGGAGTACTGAAGCTTTCTTT
j_gene: TRBJ2-1; v_gene: TRBV7-9; d_gene: .; abundance: .; CDR3aa: CASSAQEGGSYNEQFF; CDR3nt: TGTGCCAGCAGCGCACAGGAGGGAGGCTCCTACAATGAGCAGTTCTTC
j_gene: TRBJ2-4; v_gene: TRBV10-3; d_gene: TRBD2; abundance: few; CDR3aa: CAISDNTGGTKNIQYF; CDR3nt: TGTGCCATCAGTGATAATACGGGAGGTACCAAAAACATTCAGTACTTC
j_gene: TRBJ1-2; v_gene: TRBV6-1; d_gene: .; abundance: .; CDR3aa: CASSEWYSVPNYGYTF; CDR3nt: TGTGCCAGCAGTGAATGGTATTCGGTACCTAACTATGGCTACACCTTC
j_gene: TRBJ1-2; v_gene: TRBV25-1; d_gene: TRBD1; abundance: few; CDR3aa: CASTRGQVDGYTF; CDR3nt: TGTGCCAGCACTAGAGGACAGGTCGATGGCTACACCTTC
j_gene: TRBJ1-6; v_gene: TRBV6-5; d_gene: TRBD1; abundance: .; CDR3aa: CASSSGTGPNSPLHF; CDR3nt: TGTGCCAGCAGCTCCGGGACAGGTCCTAATTCACCCCTCCACTTT
j_gene: TRBJ2-7; v_gene: TRBV19; d_gene: TRBD1; abundance: .; CDR3aa: CASNAGTGAYEQYF; CDR3nt: TGTGCCTCAAATGCCGGGACAGGGGCGTACGAGCAGTACTTC
j_gene: TRBJ2-7; v_gene: TRBV5-4; d_gene: TRBD1; abundance: .; CDR3aa: CASSLGQGEYYEQYF; CDR3nt: TGCGCCAGCAGCCTAGGACAGGGAGAATACTACGAGCAGTACTTC
j_gene: TRBJ2-5; v_gene: TRBV25-1; d_gene: .; abundance: few; CDR3aa: CASSDQTQYF; CDR3nt: TGTGCCAGCAGTGACCAGACCCAGTACTTC
j_gene: TRBJ2-1; v_gene: TRBV7-9; d_gene: TRBD1; abundance: .; CDR3aa: CASSADRDPYNEQFF; CDR3nt: TGTGCCAGCAGCGCCGACAGGGACCCCTACAATGAGCAGTTCTTC
j_gene: TRBJ2-1; v_gene: TRBV21-1; d_gene: .; abundance: .; CDR3aa: CASSRFDRPPTMEQFF; CDR3nt: TGTGCCAGCAGCAGGTTCGACAGACCTCCTACAATGGAGCAGTTCTTC